This TCR beta chain was recovered during a study of OX40 agonist ivuxolimab in advanced cancers. About the research overall: Given to patients was ivuxolimab, an agonistic anti-OX40 (CD134) antibody.

Study-level findings and limits: Not determined was the antigen specificity of the expanded peripheral T cells.

The CDR3 is made up of 14 amino acids. The V gene lost 4 bases and the J gene lost 5 bases, with 13 bases spanning the gap. The germline CDR1 and CDR2 sequences are MNHNY and SVGAGI (reference sequence). Here immunoSEQ multiplex PCR was the method, and the copy in TCRdb shows in-frame clones only, minus some. Of about 32,000 clones listed, roughly 84% are singletons. Patients with a history of autoimmune disease or on systemic immunosuppression were excluded. As to this clone: Its matching antigen is unknown.

The V call is TRBV6-6, the J call TRBJ2-3; D uncertain. This clonotype originated in an adult with an advanced solid tumor such as melanoma, head and neck, liver or kidney cancer. Sequenced here: CD4+ or CD8+ T cells sorted from blood, sampled in a trial of the OX40 agonist ivuxolimab. CDR3 amino acids: CASSSGRVGDTQYF. DNA for the CDR3: TGTGCCAGCAGTTCCGGACGAGTCGGAGATACGCAGTATTTT.